The rows below give T cell receptor beta chains drawn from one sample of a study of CD8 T cell repertoires and HIV-1 epitope variants. The assay was immunoSEQ multiplex PCR, and TCRdb's table has in-frame clones only and misses some. The repertoire holds 2,500 or so clones, 55% to 75% seen once, with around two fifths in the top ten. Their antigens are not known. The sequencing sample was made of cultured CD8+ T cells derived from PBMCs. These receptor sequences come from a male donor with HIV. CDR3s include the opening cysteine and the closing phenylalanine or tryptophan. The order of the fields is J gene, D gene, clone size, V gene, CDR3 DNA, CDR3 protein. A D gene is named only where the DNA matches it firmly. Clone size, where shown, is once, few, many, or a class for clones that have expanded.

j_gene: TRBJ2-6; d_gene: TRBD1; abundance: few; v_gene: TRBV7-9; CDR3nt: TGTGCCAGCAGCTACACAGGGGTCCTCCTGACTTTC; CDR3aa: CASSYTGVLLTF
j_gene: TRBJ1-1; d_gene: NA; abundance: NA; v_gene: TRBV7-8; CDR3nt: TGTGCCAGCAGTTCGACCTTGGGACAGAACACTGAAGCTTTCTTT; CDR3aa: CASSSTLGQNTEAFF
j_gene: TRBJ2-7; d_gene: TRBD1; abundance: NA; v_gene: TRBV7-1; CDR3nt: TGTGCCAGCAGCTTGGGACAGTACCTTCGTGAGCAGTACTTC; CDR3aa: CASSLGQYLREQYF
j_gene: TRBJ2-7; d_gene: NA; abundance: NA; v_gene: TRBV5-8; CDR3nt: TGTGCCAGCAGCTGGGTCGACAGAACCTACGAGCAGTACTTC; CDR3aa: CASSWVDRTYEQYF
j_gene: TRBJ2-1; d_gene: NA; abundance: NA; v_gene: TRBV14; CDR3nt: TGTGCCAGCAGCCGTGGACGGCTTTCGAATGAGCAGTTCTTC; CDR3aa: CASSRGRLSNEQFF
j_gene: TRBJ2-3; d_gene: TRBD2; abundance: NA; v_gene: TRBV9; CDR3nt: TGTGCCAGCACTAGCGGAGACCTAACAGATACGCAGTATTTT; CDR3aa: CASTSGDLTDTQYF
j_gene: TRBJ1-1; d_gene: NA; abundance: NA; v_gene: TRBV28; CDR3nt: TGTGCCAGCAGTTTAGGGCAGCAGAACACTGAAGCTTTCTTT; CDR3aa: CASSLGQQNTEAFF
j_gene: TRBJ1-2; d_gene: NA; abundance: once; v_gene: TRBV29-1; CDR3nt: TGCAGCGTTGAGTCAGGTCATGGCTACACCTTC; CDR3aa: CSVESGHGYTF
j_gene: TRBJ2-7; d_gene: TRBD1; abundance: large; v_gene: TRBV6-1; CDR3nt: TGTGCCAGCAGACAGGGGGCTTCCTCCTACGAGCAGTACTTC; CDR3aa: CASRQGASSYEQYF
j_gene: TRBJ2-7; d_gene: NA; abundance: NA; v_gene: TRBV2; CDR3nt: TGTGCCAGCAGTGGAGGAGACTACGAGCAGTACTTC; CDR3aa: CASSGGDYEQYF
j_gene: TRBJ2-1; d_gene: NA; abundance: large; v_gene: TRBV13; CDR3nt: TGTGCCAGCAGCCCCCTCTCTGGGGGGCTCTACAATGAGCAGTTCTTC; CDR3aa: CASSPLSGGLYNEQFF
j_gene: TRBJ2-1; d_gene: NA; abundance: NA; v_gene: TRBV7-8; CDR3nt: TGTGCCAGCAGCCGGTGGGACACCCCCAATGAGCAGTTCTTC; CDR3aa: CASSRWDTPNEQFF
j_gene: TRBJ2-5; d_gene: TRBD2; abundance: NA; v_gene: TRBV28; CDR3nt: TGTGCCAGCAGTTTATCCGACGGGGGGGTCGGAGAGACCCAGTACTTC; CDR3aa: CASSLSDGGVGETQYF
j_gene: TRBJ2-7; d_gene: TRBD2; abundance: NA; v_gene: TRBV28; CDR3nt: TGTGCCAGCAGAGGTACTAGCGGAGTGTCCTACGAGCAGTACTTC; CDR3aa: CASRGTSGVSYEQYF
j_gene: TRBJ2-7; d_gene: TRBD2; abundance: NA; v_gene: TRBV7-9; CDR3nt: TGTGCCAGCAGCTTCGTTAGCGGGAGGGAAACCTACGAGCAGTACTTC; CDR3aa: CASSFVSGRETYEQYF
j_gene: TRBJ1-1; d_gene: NA; abundance: NA; v_gene: TRBV14; CDR3nt: TGTGCCAGCAGCCTTAAGCCGAACACTGAAGCTTTCTTT; CDR3aa: CASSLKPNTEAFF
j_gene: TRBJ1-1; d_gene: NA; abundance: few; v_gene: TRBV4-1; CDR3nt: TGCGCCAGCAGTCGGACGGAGGACACTGAAGCTTTCTTT; CDR3aa: CASSRTEDTEAFF
j_gene: TRBJ2-2; d_gene: TRBD2; abundance: NA; v_gene: TRBV28; CDR3nt: TGTGCCAGCAGTTTATCGGGGGGCACCGGGGAGCTGTTTTTT; CDR3aa: CASSLSGGTGELFF
j_gene: TRBJ2-1; d_gene: NA; abundance: NA; v_gene: TRBV4-3; CDR3nt: TGCGCCAGCAGCCAAGATCAGGACAGCTCCTACAATGAGCAGTTCTTC; CDR3aa: CASSQDQDSSYNEQFF
j_gene: TRBJ2-6; d_gene: NA; abundance: NA; v_gene: TRBV5-8; CDR3nt: TGTGCCAGCAGCTTGGTAGGGGGTTCTTACTCTGGGGCCAACGTCCTGACTTTC; CDR3aa: CASSLVGGSYSGANVLTF
j_gene: TRBJ1-5; d_gene: NA; abundance: NA; v_gene: TRBV25-1; CDR3nt: TGTGCCAGCGGAGAGGTTAGCAATCAGCCCCAGCATTTT; CDR3aa: CASGEVSNQPQHF
j_gene: TRBJ1-6; d_gene: NA; abundance: few; v_gene: TRBV5-6; CDR3nt: TGTGCCAGCAGCTTGGGTGCGGTTTCACCCCTCCACTTT; CDR3aa: CASSLGAVSPLHF
j_gene: TRBJ2-5; d_gene: NA; abundance: NA; v_gene: TRBV10-3; CDR3nt: TGTGCCATCAGTGAGTCGACGGACAGAGAGACCCAGTACTTC; CDR3aa: CAISESTDRETQYF
j_gene: TRBJ1-4; d_gene: NA; abundance: few; v_gene: TRBV29-1; CDR3nt: TGCAGCTATTCTACAACTAATGAAAAACTGTTTTTT; CDR3aa: CSYSTTNEKLFF
j_gene: TRBJ2-1; d_gene: TRBD2; abundance: once; v_gene: TRBV5-5; CDR3nt: TGTGCCAGCAGCGTAGCGGGAGGCCCCCCCTACAATGAGCAGTTCTTC; CDR3aa: CASSVAGGPPYNEQFF
j_gene: TRBJ1-1; d_gene: NA; abundance: NA; v_gene: TRBV28; CDR3nt: TGTGCCACTCTTATGAACACTGAAGCTTTCTTT; CDR3aa: CATLMNTEAFF
j_gene: TRBJ1-3; d_gene: NA; abundance: once; v_gene: TRBV4-3; CDR3nt: TGCGCCAGCAGCCAATCCAGGGTTACTGGAAACACCATATATTTT; CDR3aa: CASSQSRVTGNTIYF
j_gene: TRBJ2-3; d_gene: NA; abundance: NA; v_gene: TRBV29-1; CDR3nt: TGCAGCGTGTCGACCCGGACAGAGGCCACAGATACGCAGTATTTT; CDR3aa: CSVSTRTEATDTQYF
j_gene: TRBJ2-1; d_gene: TRBD1; abundance: NA; v_gene: TRBV15; CDR3nt: TGTGCCACCAGCATTACGACAGGGGTTGTGGACAATGAGCAGTTCTTC; CDR3aa: CATSITTGVVDNEQFF
j_gene: TRBJ1-5; d_gene: NA; abundance: NA; v_gene: TRBV28; CDR3nt: TGTGCCAGCACCGTATTCGGGCAGCCCCAGCATTTT; CDR3aa: CASTVFGQPQHF
j_gene: TRBJ1-2; d_gene: TRBD1; abundance: NA; v_gene: TRBV27; CDR3nt: TGTGCCAGCAGCGGACAGGGGAACTATGGCTACACCTTC; CDR3aa: CASSGQGNYGYTF
j_gene: TRBJ1-2; d_gene: NA; abundance: NA; v_gene: TRBV9; CDR3nt: TGTGCCAGCAGCGTATTTGGTATCTACACCTTC; CDR3aa: CASSVFGIYTF
j_gene: TRBJ1-1; d_gene: NA; abundance: NA; v_gene: TRBV7-6; CDR3nt: TGTGCCAGCAGCTTAGGGGAGAACACTGAAGCTTTCTTT; CDR3aa: CASSLGENTEAFF
j_gene: TRBJ2-6; d_gene: TRBD1; abundance: NA; v_gene: TRBV9; CDR3nt: TGTGCCAGCAGCATAGGACAGGGAATCTCTGGGGCCAACGTCCTGACTTTC; CDR3aa: CASSIGQGISGANVLTF
j_gene: TRBJ2-7; d_gene: NA; abundance: NA; v_gene: TRBV5-5; CDR3nt: TGTGCCAGCAGCTTTGGGCTCACGGTCGAGCAGTACTTC; CDR3aa: CASSFGLTVEQYF
j_gene: TRBJ2-7; d_gene: NA; abundance: NA; v_gene: TRBV2; CDR3nt: TGTGCCAGCAGCGACGACACGTACGAGCAGTACTTC; CDR3aa: CASSDDTYEQYF
j_gene: TRBJ1-1; d_gene: NA; abundance: NA; v_gene: TRBV9; CDR3nt: TGTGCCAGCAGCGTAGGTACGTCCCACACTGAAGCTTTCTTT; CDR3aa: CASSVGTSHTEAFF
j_gene: TRBJ1-1; d_gene: NA; abundance: NA; v_gene: TRBV15; CDR3nt: TGTGCCACCAGCAGAGACAAGGTCCGGTTCGCTGAAGCTTTCTTT; CDR3aa: CATSRDKVRFAEAFF
j_gene: TRBJ1-5; d_gene: NA; abundance: NA; v_gene: TRBV7-8; CDR3nt: TGTGCCAGCAGCTTAGAGGGGGGTTCCCAGCCCCAGCATTTT; CDR3aa: CASSLEGGSQPQHF
j_gene: TRBJ2-1; d_gene: NA; abundance: few; v_gene: TRBV27; CDR3nt: TGTGCCAGCAGTTTAAAACAGGGTGAGGGCTCCTACAATGAGCAGTTCTTC; CDR3aa: CASSLKQGEGSYNEQFF
j_gene: TRBJ1-1; d_gene: NA; abundance: NA; v_gene: TRBV19; CDR3nt: TGTGCCAGTAGTATAGACCGGACACCTGAAGCTTTCTTT; CDR3aa: CASSIDRTPEAFF
j_gene: TRBJ2-4; d_gene: TRBD1; abundance: NA; v_gene: TRBV5-6; CDR3nt: TGTGCCAGCAGCTGGATTACAGGGGGTCAAGACAAAAACATTCAGTACTTC; CDR3aa: CASSWITGGQDKNIQYF
j_gene: TRBJ2-7; d_gene: TRBD1; abundance: NA; v_gene: TRBV11-2; CDR3nt: TGTGCCAGCAGCTTAACCGGGACAGGGAGAAACGAGCAGTACTTC; CDR3aa: CASSLTGTGRNEQYF
j_gene: TRBJ1-5; d_gene: NA; abundance: few; v_gene: TRBV4-2; CDR3nt: TGTGCCAGCAGCCAAGAAGGGGAAACCAATCAGCCCCAGCATTTT; CDR3aa: CASSQEGETNQPQHF
j_gene: TRBJ2-3; d_gene: NA; abundance: NA; v_gene: TRBV18; CDR3nt: TGTGCCAGCTCACCACCGGGTGGAAGGGAATTCACAGATACGCAGTATTTT; CDR3aa: CASSPPGGREFTDTQYF